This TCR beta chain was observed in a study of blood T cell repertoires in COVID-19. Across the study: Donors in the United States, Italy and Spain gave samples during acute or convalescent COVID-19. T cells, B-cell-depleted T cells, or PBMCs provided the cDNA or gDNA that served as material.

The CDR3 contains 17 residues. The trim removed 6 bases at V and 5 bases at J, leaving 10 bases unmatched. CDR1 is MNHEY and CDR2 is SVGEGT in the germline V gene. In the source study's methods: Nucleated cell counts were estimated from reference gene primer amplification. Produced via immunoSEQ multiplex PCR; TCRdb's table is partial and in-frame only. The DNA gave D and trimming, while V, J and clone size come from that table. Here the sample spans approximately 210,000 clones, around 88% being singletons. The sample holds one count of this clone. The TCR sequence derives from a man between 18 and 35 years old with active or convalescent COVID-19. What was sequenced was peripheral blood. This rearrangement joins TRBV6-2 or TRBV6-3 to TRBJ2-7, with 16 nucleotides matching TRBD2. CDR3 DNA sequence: TGTGCCAGCAGCAACACGGGACTAGCGGGGGGGAAGCACGAGCAGTACTTC. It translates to CASSNTGLAGGKHEQYF.